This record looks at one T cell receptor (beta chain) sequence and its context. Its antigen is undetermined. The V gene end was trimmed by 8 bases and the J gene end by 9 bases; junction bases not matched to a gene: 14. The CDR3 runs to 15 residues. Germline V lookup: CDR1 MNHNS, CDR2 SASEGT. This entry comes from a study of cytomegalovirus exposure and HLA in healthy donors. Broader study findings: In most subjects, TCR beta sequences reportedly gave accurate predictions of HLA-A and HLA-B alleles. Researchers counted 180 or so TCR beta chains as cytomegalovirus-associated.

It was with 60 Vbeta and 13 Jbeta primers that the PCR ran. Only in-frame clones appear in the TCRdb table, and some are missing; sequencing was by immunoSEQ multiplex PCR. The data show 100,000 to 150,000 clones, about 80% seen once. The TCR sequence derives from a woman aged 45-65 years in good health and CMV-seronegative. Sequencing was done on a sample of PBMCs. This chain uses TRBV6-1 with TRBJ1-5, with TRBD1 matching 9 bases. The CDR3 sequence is CASEIIPGQGLPQHF. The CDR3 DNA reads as TGTGCCAGCGAGATAATTCCGGGACAGGGTTTGCCCCAGCATTTT.